This TCR beta chain originates from a study of cytomegalovirus exposure and HLA in healthy donors. Findings and limits, study-wide: Specific recognition of CMV antigens was confirmed in vitro for a few chains (all CMV-associated).

The PCR had 60 Vbeta and 13 Jbeta primers. Libraries were prepared by immunoSEQ multiplex PCR; TCRdb keeps only in-frame clonotypes and omits some of them. The profile shows about 98,000 clones, roughly two thirds of them singletons. Regarding this clone: Its antigen is currently unknown.

This TCR came from a man in his fifties in good health and CMV-seronegative. Specimen: PBMCs.

For the CDR3, the DNA is TGTGCCAGCAGTGCGCGACTAGCGGGCGAGCAGTACTTC. As protein: CASSARLAGEQYF. V is TRBV2 and J is TRBJ2-7, with 10 nucleotides matching TRBD2. The CDR3 is 13 amino acids. V gave up 4 bases and J gave up 6 bases; unmatched junction bases: 3. The germline V gene has CDR1 SNHLY and CDR2 FYNNEI.